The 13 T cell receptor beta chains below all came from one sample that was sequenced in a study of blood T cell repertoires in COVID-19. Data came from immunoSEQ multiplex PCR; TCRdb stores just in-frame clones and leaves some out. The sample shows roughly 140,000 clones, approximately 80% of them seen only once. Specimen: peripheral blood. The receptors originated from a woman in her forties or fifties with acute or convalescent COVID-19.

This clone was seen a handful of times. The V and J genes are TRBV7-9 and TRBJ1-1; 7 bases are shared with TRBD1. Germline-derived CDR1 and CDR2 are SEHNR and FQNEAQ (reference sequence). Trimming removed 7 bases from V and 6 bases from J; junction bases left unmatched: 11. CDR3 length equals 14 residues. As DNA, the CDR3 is TGTGCCAGCACGCCACAGGGGATGATCGCTGAAGCTTTCTTT. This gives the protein CASTPQGMIAEAFF. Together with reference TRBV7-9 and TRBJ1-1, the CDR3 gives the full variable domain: DTGVSQNPRHKITKRGQNVTFRCDPISEHNRLYWYRQTLGQGPEFLTYFQNEAQLEKSRLLSDRFSAERPKGSFSTLEIQRTEQGDSAMYLCASTPQGMIAEAFFGQGTRLTVV.

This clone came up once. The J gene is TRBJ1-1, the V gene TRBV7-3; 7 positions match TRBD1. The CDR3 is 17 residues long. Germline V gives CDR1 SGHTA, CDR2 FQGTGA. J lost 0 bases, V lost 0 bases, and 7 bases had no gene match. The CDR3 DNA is TGTGCCAGCAGCTTAACAGGAAAGGACAGGCTGAACACTGAAGCTTTCTTT. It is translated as CASSLTGKDRLNTEAFF.

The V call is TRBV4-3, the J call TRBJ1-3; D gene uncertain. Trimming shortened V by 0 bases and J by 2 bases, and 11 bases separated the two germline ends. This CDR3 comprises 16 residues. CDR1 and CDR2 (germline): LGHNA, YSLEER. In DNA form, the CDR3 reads TGCGCCAGCAGCCAAGACGGTAGTACGGCTGGAAACACCATATATTTT. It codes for CASSQDGSTAGNTIYF.

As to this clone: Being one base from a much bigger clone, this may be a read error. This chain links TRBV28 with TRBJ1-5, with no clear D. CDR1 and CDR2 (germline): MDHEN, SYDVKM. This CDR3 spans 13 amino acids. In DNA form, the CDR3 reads TGTACCAGCAAGGGCGGGATCGGGCAGCCCCAGCATTTT. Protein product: CTSKGGIGQPQHF.

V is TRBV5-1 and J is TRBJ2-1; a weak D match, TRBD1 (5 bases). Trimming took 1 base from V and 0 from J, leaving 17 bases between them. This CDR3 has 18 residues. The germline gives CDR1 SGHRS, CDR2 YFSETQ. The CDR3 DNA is TGCGCCAGCAGCTTGCGTCCCCGCCAGGGCAGCTCCTACAATGAGCAGTTCTTC. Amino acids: CASSLRPRQGSSYNEQFF.

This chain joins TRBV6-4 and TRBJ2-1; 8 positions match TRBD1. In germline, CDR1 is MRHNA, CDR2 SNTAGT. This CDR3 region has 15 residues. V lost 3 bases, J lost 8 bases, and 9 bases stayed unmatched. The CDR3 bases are TGTGCCAGCAGTGATACGACAGGGGCTGGAGATGAGCAGTTCTTC. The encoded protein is CASSDTTGAGDEQFF.

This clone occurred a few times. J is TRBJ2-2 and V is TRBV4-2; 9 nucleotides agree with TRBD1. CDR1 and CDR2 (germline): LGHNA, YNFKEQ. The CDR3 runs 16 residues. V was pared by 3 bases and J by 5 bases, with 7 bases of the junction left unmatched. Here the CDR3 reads CASSQPGQGRTGELFF. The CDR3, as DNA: TGTGCCAGCAGCCAGCCGGGACAGGGCAGGACCGGGGAGCTGTTTTTT.

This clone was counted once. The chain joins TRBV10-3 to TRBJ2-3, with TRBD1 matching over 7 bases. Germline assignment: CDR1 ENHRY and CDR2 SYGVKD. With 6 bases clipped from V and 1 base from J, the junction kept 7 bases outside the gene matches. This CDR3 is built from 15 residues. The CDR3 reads CAIRQNRGRTDTQYF. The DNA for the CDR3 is TGTGCCATCAGACAAAACAGGGGACGCACAGATACGCAGTATTTT.

DNA of the CDR3: TGTGCCAGCAGTGATATCGGGACACTCCAAGAGACCCAGTACTTC. This codes for CASSDIGTLQETQYF. J is TRBJ2-5 and V is TRBV6-1; TRBD1 is a possible D gene (6 bases). V lost 3 bases, J lost 1 base, and 12 bases lay in between. This CDR3 spans 15 amino acids. Germline values: CDR1 MNHNS, CDR2 SASEGT.

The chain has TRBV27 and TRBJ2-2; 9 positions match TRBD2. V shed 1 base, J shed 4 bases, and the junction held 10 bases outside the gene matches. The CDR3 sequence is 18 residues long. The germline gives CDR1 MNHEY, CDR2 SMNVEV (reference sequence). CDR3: CASSLFGGGAGSTGELFF. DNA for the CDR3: TGTGCCAGCAGTTTATTTGGCGGGGGGGCGGGTAGCACCGGGGAGCTGTTTTTT.

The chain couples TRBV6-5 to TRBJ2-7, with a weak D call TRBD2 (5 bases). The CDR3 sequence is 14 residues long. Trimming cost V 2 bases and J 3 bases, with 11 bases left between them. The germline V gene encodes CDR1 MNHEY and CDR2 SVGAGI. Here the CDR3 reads CASSYGSEDYEQYF. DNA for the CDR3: TGTGCCAGCAGTTACGGGTCGGAGGACTACGAGCAGTACTTC.

CDR3 in amino acids: CASVSSGTAYEQYF. The CDR3 DNA sequence: TGTGCCAGCGTATCCTCCGGGACTGCGTACGAGCAGTACTTC. The rearrangement uses TRBV28 and TRBJ2-7; maybe TRBD2 (6 bases). Per germline, CDR1 MDHEN and CDR2 SYDVKM. The CDR3 consists of 14 residues. V lost 8 bases and J 4 bases, leaving 18 bases between the germline ends.

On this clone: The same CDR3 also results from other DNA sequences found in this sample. The CDR3 protein is CASSLGQGAANEKLFF. The CDR3 DNA sequence: TGCGCCAGCAGCTTGGGACAGGGGGCCGCTAATGAAAAACTGTTTTTT. The chain carries TRBV5-1 and TRBJ1-4; 10 bases map to TRBD1. Germline loops: CDR1 SGHRS, CDR2 YFSETQ. Trimming removed 0 bases from V and 3 bases from J; junction bases left unmatched: 2. The CDR3 extends over 16 amino acids. Variable domain in full (rest from reference TRBV5-1 and TRBJ1-4): KAGVTQTPRYLIKTRGQQVTLSCSPISGHRSVSWYQQTPGQGLQFLFEYFSETQRNKGNFPGRFSGRQFSNSRSEMNVSTLELGDSALYLCASSLGQGAANEKLFFGSGTQLSVL.